This T cell receptor beta chain was identified during a study of blood T cell repertoires in COVID-19. Whole-study context: Sites across the United States, Italy and Spain contributed samples from acute and convalescent COVID-19. T cells, B-cell-depleted T cells, or PBMCs provided the cDNA or gDNA that served as material.

V dropped 1 base and J dropped 3 bases, with 4 bases sitting between them. The germline CDR1 and CDR2 sequences are LGHDT and YNNKEL (reference sequence). The CDR3 is 12 residues long. Study processing details: Reference gene primer amplification yielded estimated nucleated cell counts. Libraries were prepared by immunoSEQ multiplex PCR; TCRdb keeps only in-frame clonotypes and omits some of them. V and J calls and clone size follow that table, whereas D and trimming were derived from the DNA. This sample has roughly 65,000 clones, with 60% to 80% found just once. This TCR was sampled from a human donor in a cohort sampled during active COVID-19. What was sequenced was peripheral blood. V usage is TRBV3-1 (or the pseudogene TRBV3-2) and J usage is TRBJ2-7, with unresolved D. CDR3: CASSQVVYEQYF. In DNA form, the CDR3 reads TGTGCCAGCAGCCAAGTAGTCTACGAGCAGTACTTC.